This T cell receptor (beta chain) was observed in a study of metastatic and nonmetastatic thyroid tumors. Study context: Thyroid patients, malignant and benign, had repertoires compared across blood and tumor or nodule tissue.

Study findings and constraints: It was reported that TCR beta diversity was significantly higher in malignant thyroid tumors than benign nodules, in blood and tumor.

As processed by the authors: For papillary thyroid cancer, a distant-metastasis classifier was constructed from CDR3 differences observed across clinicopathological groups. TCRdb re-called clones via MiXCR from the PCR reads. None of the V and J calls come from the authors' own analysis; TCRdb made them. The sample lists some 6,900 clones; over 2.5% were seen once. Germline V gene lookup returns CDR1 MNHNS and CDR2 SASEGT. V was clipped by 2 bases and J by 3 bases, with 11 bases between them. The CDR3 totals 15 residues. All patients were untreated before thyroid surgery. In its sample, this clone is medium-sized (0.01 to 0.1%). Its antigen is as yet unknown.

The chain joins TRBV6-1 to TRBJ2-1, with D perhaps TRBD1 or TRBD2 (5 bases each). The source is a female donor with papillary thyroid cancer or a benign thyroid nodule (not recorded which). Some clones in this sample may be carry-over from other donors' samples. Source material: tumor tissue. The CDR3 DNA is TGTGCCAGCAGTGAATGGGGGTCAGGCTACAATGAGCAGTTCTTC. Amino acids: CASSEWGSGYNEQFF.